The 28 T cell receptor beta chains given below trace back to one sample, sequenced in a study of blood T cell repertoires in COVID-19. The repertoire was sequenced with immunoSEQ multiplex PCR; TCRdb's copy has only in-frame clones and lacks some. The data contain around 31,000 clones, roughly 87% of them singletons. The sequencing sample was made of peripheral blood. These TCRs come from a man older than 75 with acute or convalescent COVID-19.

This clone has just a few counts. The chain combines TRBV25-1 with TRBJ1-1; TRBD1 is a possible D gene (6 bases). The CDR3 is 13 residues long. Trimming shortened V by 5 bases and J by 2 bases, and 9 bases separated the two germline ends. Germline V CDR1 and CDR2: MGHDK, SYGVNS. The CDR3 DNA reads TGTGCCAGCAGTTTGACAGGAAACACTGAAGCTTTCTTT. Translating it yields CASSLTGNTEAFF.

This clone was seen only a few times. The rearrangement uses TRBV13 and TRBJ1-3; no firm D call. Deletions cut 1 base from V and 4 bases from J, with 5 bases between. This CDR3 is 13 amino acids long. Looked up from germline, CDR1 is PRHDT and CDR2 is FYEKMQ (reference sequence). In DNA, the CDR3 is TGTGCCAGCAGCTTAGAACAGGGAAACACCATATATTTT. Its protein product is CASSLEQGNTIYF.

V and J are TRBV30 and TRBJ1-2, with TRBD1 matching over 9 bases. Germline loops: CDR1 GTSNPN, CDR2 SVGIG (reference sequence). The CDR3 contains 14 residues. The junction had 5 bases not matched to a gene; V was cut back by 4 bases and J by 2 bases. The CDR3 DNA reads TGTGCCTGGAACAGGGGGCGGTTGAACTATGGCTACACCTTC. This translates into CAWNRGRLNYGYTF.

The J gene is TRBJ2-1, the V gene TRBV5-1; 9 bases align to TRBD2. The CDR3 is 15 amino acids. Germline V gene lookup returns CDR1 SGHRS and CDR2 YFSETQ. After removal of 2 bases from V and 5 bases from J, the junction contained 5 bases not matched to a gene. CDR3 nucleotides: TGCGCCAGCAGCTTTAGCGGGGGAGGGGACAATGAGCAGTTCTTC. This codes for CASSFSGGGDNEQFF. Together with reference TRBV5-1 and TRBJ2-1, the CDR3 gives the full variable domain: KAGVTQTPRYLIKTRGQQVTLSCSPISGHRSVSWYQQTPGQGLQFLFEYFSETQRNKGNFPGRFSGRQFSNSRSEMNVSTLELGDSALYLCASSFSGGGDNEQFFGPGTRLTVL.

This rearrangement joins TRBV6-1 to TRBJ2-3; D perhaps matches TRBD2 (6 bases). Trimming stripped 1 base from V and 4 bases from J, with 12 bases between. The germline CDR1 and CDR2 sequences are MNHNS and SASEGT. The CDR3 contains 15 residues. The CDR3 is CASSEGWGEADTQYF. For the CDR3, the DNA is TGTGCCAGCAGTGAAGGATGGGGGGAGGCAGATACGCAGTATTTT.

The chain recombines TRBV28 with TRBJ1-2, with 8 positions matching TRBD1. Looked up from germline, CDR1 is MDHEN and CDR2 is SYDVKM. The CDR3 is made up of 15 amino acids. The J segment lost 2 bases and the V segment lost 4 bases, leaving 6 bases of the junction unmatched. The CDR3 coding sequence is TGTGCCAGCAGTTCCCCGGGACAGGCGAACTATGGCTACACCTTC. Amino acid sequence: CASSSPGQANYGYTF.

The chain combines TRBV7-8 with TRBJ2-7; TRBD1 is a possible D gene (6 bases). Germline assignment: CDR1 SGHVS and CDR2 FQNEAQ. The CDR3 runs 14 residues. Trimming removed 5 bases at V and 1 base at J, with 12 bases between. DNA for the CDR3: TGTGCCAGCAGCCGAGGTGGACAGTCCTACGAGCAGTACTTC. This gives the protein CASSRGGQSYEQYF.

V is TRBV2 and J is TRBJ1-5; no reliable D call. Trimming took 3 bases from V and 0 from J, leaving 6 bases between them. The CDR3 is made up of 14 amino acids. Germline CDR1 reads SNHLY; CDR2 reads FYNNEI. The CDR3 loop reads CASSDGYSNQPQHF. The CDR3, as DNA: TGTGCCAGCAGTGACGGGTATAGCAATCAGCCCCAGCATTTT. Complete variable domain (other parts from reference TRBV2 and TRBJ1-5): EPEVTQTPSHQVTQMGQEVILRCVPISNHLYFYWYRQILGQKVEFLVSFYNNEISEKSEIFDDQFSVERPDGSNFTLKIRSTKLEDSAMYFCASSDGYSNQPQHFGDGTRLSIL.

The chain's CDR3 is CAWTARSPTPQPQHF. The DNA of the CDR3 is TGTGCCTGGACCGCCCGTTCCCCTACTCCTCAGCCCCAGCATTTT. The chain links TRBV30 to TRBJ1-5; D unclear. Per the germline V gene, CDR1 is GTSNPN and CDR2 is SVGIG (reference sequence). This CDR3 contains 15 residues. Trimming shortened V by 4 bases and J by 6 bases, and 19 bases separated the two germline ends. The full variable domain, its missing parts supplied by reference TRBV30 and TRBJ1-5, is SQTIHQWPATLVQPVGSPLSLECTVEGTSNPNLYWYRQAAGRGLQLLFYSVGIGQISSEVPQNLSASRPQDRQFILSSKKLLLSDSGFYLCAWTARSPTPQPQHFGDGTRLSIL.

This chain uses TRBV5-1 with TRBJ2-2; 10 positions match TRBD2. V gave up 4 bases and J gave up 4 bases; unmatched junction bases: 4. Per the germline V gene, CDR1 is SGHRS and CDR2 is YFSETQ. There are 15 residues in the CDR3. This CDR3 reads CASSPRTSGTGELFF. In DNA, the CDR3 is TGCGCCAGCAGCCCTCGGACTAGCGGCACCGGGGAGCTGTTTTTT. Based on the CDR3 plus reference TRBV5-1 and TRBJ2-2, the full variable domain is KAGVTQTPRYLIKTRGQQVTLSCSPISGHRSVSWYQQTPGQGLQFLFEYFSETQRNKGNFPGRFSGRQFSNSRSEMNVSTLELGDSALYLCASSPRTSGTGELFFGEGSRLTVL.

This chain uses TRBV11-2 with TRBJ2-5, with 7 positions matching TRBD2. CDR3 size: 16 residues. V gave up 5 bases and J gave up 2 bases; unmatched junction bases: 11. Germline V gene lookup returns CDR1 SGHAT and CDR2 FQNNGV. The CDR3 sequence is CASSTNPGGAQETQYF. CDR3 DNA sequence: TGTGCCAGCAGCACAAATCCGGGAGGCGCGCAAGAGACCCAGTACTTC.

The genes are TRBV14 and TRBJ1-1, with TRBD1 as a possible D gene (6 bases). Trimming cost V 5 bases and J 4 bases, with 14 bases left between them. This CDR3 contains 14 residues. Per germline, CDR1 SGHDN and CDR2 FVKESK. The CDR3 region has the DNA TGTGCCAGCAGCTGGACAGCTTCCAGCACTGAAGCTTTCTTT. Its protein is CASSWTASSTEAFF. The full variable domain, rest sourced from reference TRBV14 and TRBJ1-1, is EAGVTQFPSHSVIEKGQTVTLRCDPISGHDNLYWYRRVMGKEIKFLLHFVKESKQDESGMPNNRFLAERTGGTYSTLKVQPAELEDSGVYFCASSWTASSTEAFFGQGTRLTVV.

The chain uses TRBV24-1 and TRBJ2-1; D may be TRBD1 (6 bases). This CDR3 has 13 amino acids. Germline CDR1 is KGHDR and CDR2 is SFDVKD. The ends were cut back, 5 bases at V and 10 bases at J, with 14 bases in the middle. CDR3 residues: CATSATGLGEQFF. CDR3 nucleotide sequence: TGTGCCACCAGTGCAACAGGGTTAGGCGAGCAGTTCTTC.

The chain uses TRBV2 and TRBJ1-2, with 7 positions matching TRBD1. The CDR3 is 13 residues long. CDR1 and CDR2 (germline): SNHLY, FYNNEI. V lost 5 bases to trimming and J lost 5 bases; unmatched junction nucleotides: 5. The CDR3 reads CASSPRDSYGYTF. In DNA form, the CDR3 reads TGTGCCAGCAGTCCCCGGGACAGTTATGGCTACACCTTC.

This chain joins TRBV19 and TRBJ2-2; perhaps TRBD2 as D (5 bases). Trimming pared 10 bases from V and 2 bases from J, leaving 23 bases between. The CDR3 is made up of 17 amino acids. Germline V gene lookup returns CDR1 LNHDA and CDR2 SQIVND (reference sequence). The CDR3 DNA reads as TGTGCCACCTCAGCTTCAAGCGGAAGAAGAAACACCGGGGAGCTGTTTTTT. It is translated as CATSASSGRRNTGELFF.

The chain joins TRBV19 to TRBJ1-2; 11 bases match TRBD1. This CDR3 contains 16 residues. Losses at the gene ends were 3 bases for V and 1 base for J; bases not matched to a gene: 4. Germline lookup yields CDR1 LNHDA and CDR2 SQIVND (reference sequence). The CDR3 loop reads CASSIGGTGGNYGYTF. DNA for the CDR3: TGTGCCAGTAGTATTGGCGGGACAGGGGGTAACTATGGCTACACCTTC.

The CDR3 here is CASIGVTTYNEQFF. For the CDR3, the DNA is TGTGCCAGCATAGGGGTAACAACCTACAATGAGCAGTTCTTC. The chain links TRBV2 to TRBJ2-1; D may be TRBD1 (5 bases). The V gene's germline CDR1 is SNHLY and CDR2 FYNNEI. CDR3 length: 14 residues. The V end was cut by 7 bases, the J end by 2 bases, with 12 bases between. The whole variable domain, filled in from reference TRBV2 and TRBJ2-1, reads EPEVTQTPSHQVTQMGQEVILRCVPISNHLYFYWYRQILGQKVEFLVSFYNNEISEKSEIFDDQFSVERPDGSNFTLKIRSTKLEDSAMYFCASIGVTTYNEQFFGPGTRLTVL.

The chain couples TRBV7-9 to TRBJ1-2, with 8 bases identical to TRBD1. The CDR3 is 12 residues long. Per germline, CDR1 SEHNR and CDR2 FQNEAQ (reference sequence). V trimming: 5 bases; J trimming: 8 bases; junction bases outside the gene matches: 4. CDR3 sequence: CASSQGARGYTF. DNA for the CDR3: TGTGCCAGCAGCCAGGGGGCGCGAGGCTACACCTTC.

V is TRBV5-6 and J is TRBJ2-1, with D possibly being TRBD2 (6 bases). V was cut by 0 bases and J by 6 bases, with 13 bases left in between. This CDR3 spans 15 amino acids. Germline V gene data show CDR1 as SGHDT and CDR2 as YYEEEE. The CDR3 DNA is TGTGCCAGCAGCTTGGGGGACTTTTGGGCCAATGAGCAGTTCTTC. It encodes CASSLGDFWANEQFF.

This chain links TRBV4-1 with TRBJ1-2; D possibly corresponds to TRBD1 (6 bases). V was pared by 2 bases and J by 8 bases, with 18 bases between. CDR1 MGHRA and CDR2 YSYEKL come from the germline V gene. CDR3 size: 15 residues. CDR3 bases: TGCGCCAGCAGCCAAATTACAGGGCTTGGGAAAGGCTACACCTTC. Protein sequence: CASSQITGLGKGYTF.

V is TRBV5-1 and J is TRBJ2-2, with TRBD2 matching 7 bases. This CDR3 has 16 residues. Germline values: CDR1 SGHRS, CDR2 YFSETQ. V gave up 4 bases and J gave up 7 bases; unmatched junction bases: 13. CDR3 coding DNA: TGCGCCAGCAGCAACGGAGGCGGGAGTGGGGACGGGGAGCTGTTTTTT. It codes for CASSNGGGSGDGELFF.

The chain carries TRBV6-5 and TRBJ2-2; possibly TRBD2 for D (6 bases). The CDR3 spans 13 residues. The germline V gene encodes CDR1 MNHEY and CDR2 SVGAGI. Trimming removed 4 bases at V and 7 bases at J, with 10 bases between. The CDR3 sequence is CASSLIADGELFF. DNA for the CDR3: TGTGCCAGCAGTTTAATAGCGGACGGGGAGCTGTTTTTT.

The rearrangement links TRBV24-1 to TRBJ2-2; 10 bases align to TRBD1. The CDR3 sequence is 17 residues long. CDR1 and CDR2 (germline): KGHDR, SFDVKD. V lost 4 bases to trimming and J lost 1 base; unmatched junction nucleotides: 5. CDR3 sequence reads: CATSDPWDRGNTGELFF. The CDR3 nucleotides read TGTGCCACCAGTGACCCCTGGGACAGGGGGAACACCGGGGAGCTGTTTTTT.

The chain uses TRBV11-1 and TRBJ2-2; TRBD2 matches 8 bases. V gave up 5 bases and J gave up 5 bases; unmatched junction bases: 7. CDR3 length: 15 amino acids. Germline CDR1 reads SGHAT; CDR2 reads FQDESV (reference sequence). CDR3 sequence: CASSPSGRVTGELFF. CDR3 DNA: TGTGCCAGCAGCCCGAGCGGGAGAGTTACCGGGGAGCTGTTTTTT.

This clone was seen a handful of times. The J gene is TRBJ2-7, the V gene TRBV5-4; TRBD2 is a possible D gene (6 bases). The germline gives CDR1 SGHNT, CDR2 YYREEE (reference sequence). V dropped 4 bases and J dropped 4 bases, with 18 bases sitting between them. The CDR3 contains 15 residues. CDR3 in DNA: TGTGCCAGCAGCCCCCAACGGGAGTGGCGATACGAGCAGTACTTC. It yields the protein CASSPQREWRYEQYF.

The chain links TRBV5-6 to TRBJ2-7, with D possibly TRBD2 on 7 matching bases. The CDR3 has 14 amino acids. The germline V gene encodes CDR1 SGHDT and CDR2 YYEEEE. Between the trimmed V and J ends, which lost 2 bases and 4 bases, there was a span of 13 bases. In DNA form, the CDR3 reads TGTGCCAGCAGCTTAGGGGGGGGCGAATACGAGCAGTACTTC. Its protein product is CASSLGGGEYEQYF.

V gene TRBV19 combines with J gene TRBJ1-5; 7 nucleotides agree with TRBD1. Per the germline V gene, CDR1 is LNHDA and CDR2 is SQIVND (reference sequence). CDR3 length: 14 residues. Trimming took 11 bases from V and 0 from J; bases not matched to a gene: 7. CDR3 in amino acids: CASWDRNSNQPQHF. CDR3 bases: TGTGCCTCTTGGGACAGAAATAGCAATCAGCCCCAGCATTTT.

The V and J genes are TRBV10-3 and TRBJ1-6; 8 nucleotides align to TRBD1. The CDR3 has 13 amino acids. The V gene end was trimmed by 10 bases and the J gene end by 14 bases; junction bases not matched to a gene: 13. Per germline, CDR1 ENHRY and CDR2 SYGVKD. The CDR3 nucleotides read TGTGCCACCTTAGGACAGGGAGATGAGTCCCTCCACTTT. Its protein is CATLGQGDESLHF.